This TCR beta chain came from a study of cytomegalovirus exposure and HLA in healthy donors. Study-wide context: Falling in the Caucasian-associated ancestry cluster were about 82% of under 450 genotyped donors.

The primer mix had 60 Vbeta and 13 Jbeta primers. The assay was immunoSEQ multiplex PCR, and TCRdb's table has in-frame clones only and misses some. The sample has about 160,000 clones, roughly 79% seen once. The CDR3 is made up of 15 amino acids. In germline, CDR1 is SGHTA, CDR2 FQGNSA. Losses at the gene ends were 5 bases for V and 3 bases for J; bases not matched to a gene: 10. The TCR sequence derives from a woman aged 40 to 50 in good health and CMV-seropositive. The material sequenced was PBMCs. The chain couples TRBV7-2 to TRBJ2-7; 7 bases map to TRBD2. CDR3 DNA sequence: TGTGCCAGCAGCCCCTATGGGGGAGGGAACTACGAGCAGTACTTC. It is translated as CASSPYGGGNYEQYF. Full variable domain (remainder filled in from reference TRBV7-2 and TRBJ2-7): GAGVSQSPSNKVTEKGKDVELRCDPISGHTALYWYRQSLGQGLEFLIYFQGNSAPDKSGLPSDRFSAERTGGSVSTLTIQRTQQEDSAVYLCASSPYGGGNYEQYFGPGTRLTVT.